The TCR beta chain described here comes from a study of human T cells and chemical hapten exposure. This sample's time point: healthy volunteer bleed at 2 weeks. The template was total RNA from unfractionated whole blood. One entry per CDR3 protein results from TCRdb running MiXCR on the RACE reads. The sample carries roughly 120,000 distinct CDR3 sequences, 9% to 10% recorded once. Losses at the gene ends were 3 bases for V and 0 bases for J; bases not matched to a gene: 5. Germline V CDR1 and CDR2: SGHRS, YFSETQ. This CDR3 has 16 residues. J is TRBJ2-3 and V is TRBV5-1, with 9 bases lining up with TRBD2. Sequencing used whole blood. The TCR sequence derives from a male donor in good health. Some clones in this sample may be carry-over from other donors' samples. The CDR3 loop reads CASSSGLAISTDTQYF. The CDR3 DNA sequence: TGCGCCAGCAGCTCCGGACTAGCGATCAGCACAGATACGCAGTATTTT.